A single sample gave rise to the 23 T cell receptor beta chains below, sequenced in a study of cytomegalovirus exposure and HLA in healthy donors. Sequencing was performed with immunoSEQ multiplex PCR; in TCRdb, only in-frame clones are kept and a portion is missing. The sample lists tens of thousands of clones; around 96% were seen once. Sequenced input: PBMCs. The receptors were sampled from a man aged 18 to 35 in good health and CMV-seropositive.

The chain recombines TRBV5-6 with TRBJ1-3; D uncertain. The germline V gene has CDR1 SGHDT and CDR2 YYEEEE. The CDR3 runs to 15 residues. Trimming left V 1 base short and J 1 base short, with 9 bases between. CDR3 protein: CASSLIGDSGNTIYF. Written as DNA, the CDR3 is TGTGCCAGCAGCTTGATCGGGGATTCTGGAAACACCATATATTTT.

V gene TRBV10-1 combines with J gene TRBJ1-4; a weak D match, TRBD1 (5 bases). The V end lost 10 bases, the J end lost 8 bases, and 20 bases lay between the germline ends. Germline CDR1 and CDR2: WNHNN and SYGVQD (reference sequence). The CDR3 has 14 residues. CDR3 amino acids: CATPYRGTKEKLFF. The CDR3 region has the DNA TGCGCCACCCCCTACCGGGGGACGAAGGAAAAACTGTTTTTT.

The V and J genes are TRBV4-1 and TRBJ1-2; possible D gene TRBD1, 5 bases. The CDR3 spans 17 residues. V lost 4 bases and J 5 bases, leaving 23 bases between the germline ends. The germline V gene encodes CDR1 MGHRA and CDR2 YSYEKL. Here the CDR3 DNA reads TGCGCCAGCAGCCTCTCTTTTGGGGTGCCGGGGGGGTATGGCTACACCTTC. This codes for CASSLSFGVPGGYGYTF.

This clone was seen once. The chain uses TRBV28 and TRBJ1-6; D perhaps matches TRBD1 (5 bases). The CDR3 is made up of 15 amino acids. Looked up from germline, CDR1 is MDHEN and CDR2 is SYDVKM. The germline V and J ends were trimmed by 5 bases and 8 bases, with 16 bases remaining between them. In DNA, the CDR3 is TGTGCCAGCAGTCTTCTCAGGGCTGTGGATTCACCCCTCCACTTT. This sequence encodes CASSLLRAVDSPLHF.

DNA of the CDR3: TGTGCCAGCAGTCCCCGCACCCAGGCGGATACGCAGTATTTT. This encodes CASSPRTQADTQYF. This chain joins TRBV27 and TRBJ2-3; D is unresolved. Deletions cut 5 bases from V and 6 bases from J, with 15 bases between. The germline CDR1 and CDR2 sequences are MNHEY and SMNVEV (reference sequence). This CDR3 is built from 14 residues.

This chain links TRBV28 with TRBJ2-1; TRBD2 is a possible D gene (6 bases). V was clipped by 10 bases and J by 3 bases, with 13 bases between them. Germline lookup yields CDR1 MDHEN and CDR2 SYDVKM. There are 13 residues in the CDR3. CDR3: CATLSGLYNEQFF. The CDR3 DNA is TGTGCCACCCTCAGCGGGCTCTACAATGAGCAGTTCTTC. The complete variable domain, with remaining parts taken from reference TRBV28 and TRBJ2-1, reads DVKVTQSSRYLVKRTGEKVFLECVQDMDHENMFWYRQDPGLGLRLIYFSYDVKMKEKGDIPEGYSVSREKKERFSLILESASTNQTSMYLCATLSGLYNEQFFGPGTRLTVL.

The chain links TRBV11-2 to TRBJ1-2; 7 bases are a match to TRBD1. CDR1 SGHAT and CDR2 FQNNGV come from the germline V gene. V dropped 0 bases and J dropped 1; count of bases not matched to a gene: 5. CDR3 length equals 16 residues. The CDR3 protein is CASSLDGDSFNYGYTF. As DNA, the CDR3 is TGTGCCAGCAGCTTAGATGGGGACAGCTTTAACTATGGCTACACCTTC.

V usage is TRBV10-1 and J usage is TRBJ2-2; 8 bases align to TRBD2. The ends lost 0 bases at V and 3 bases at J; junction bases unmatched: 6. Germline V lookup: CDR1 WNHNN, CDR2 SYGVQD (reference sequence). This CDR3 spans 17 amino acids. The CDR3 sequence is CASSESTGGAHTGELFF. In DNA form, the CDR3 reads TGCGCCAGCAGTGAGTCGACCGGGGGGGCCCACACCGGGGAGCTGTTTTTT.

V is TRBV19 and J is TRBJ1-4; a possible D gene is TRBD1 (5 bases). Trimming removed 7 bases at V and 0 bases at J, with 15 bases between. The CDR3 spans 16 residues. Germline-derived CDR1 and CDR2 are LNHDA and SQIVND (reference sequence). The CDR3 region is CASTSQDKTTNEKLFF. The CDR3 DNA reads TGTGCCAGTACCTCGCAGGACAAGACAACTAATGAAAAACTGTTTTTT.

The chain carries TRBV30 and TRBJ1-1; unclear D gene. Trimming removed 4 bases at V and 2 bases at J, with 11 bases between. The CDR3 is 13 residues long. Per germline, CDR1 GTSNPN and CDR2 SVGIG (reference sequence). CDR3 sequence: CAWITRINTEAFF. Here the CDR3 DNA reads TGTGCCTGGATTACCAGAATCAACACTGAAGCTTTCTTT.

This chain uses TRBV18 with TRBJ2-1, with 7 bases that match TRBD2. V gave up 8 bases and J gave up 2 bases; unmatched junction bases: 9. The CDR3 extends over 15 amino acids. In germline, CDR1 is KGHSH, CDR2 LQKENI. The CDR3 DNA sequence: TGTGCCAGCGCTACTCCTAGCGGCCCCTACAATGAGCAGTTCTTC. It yields the protein CASATPSGPYNEQFF.

The chain employs TRBV27 and TRBJ1-1; tentatively, D is TRBD1 (6 bases). Trimming removed 8 bases from V and 4 bases from J, with 14 bases in between. The CDR3 consists of 13 residues. The germline V gene has CDR1 MNHEY and CDR2 SMNVEV (reference sequence). The CDR3 is CASCQAGVTEAFF. The CDR3 bases are TGTGCCAGCTGCCAGGCAGGGGTCACTGAAGCTTTCTTT.

The CDR3 sequence: CASSSLRDGYTF. The CDR3, as DNA: TGTGCCAGCAGCTCCCTCAGGGATGGCTACACCTTC. This chain links TRBV7-2 with TRBJ1-2, with D tentatively TRBD1 (5 bases). Trimming cost V 4 bases and J 6 bases, with 9 bases left between them. The germline CDR1 and CDR2 sequences are SGHTA and FQGNSA. The CDR3 is made up of 12 amino acids.

The chain employs TRBV30 and TRBJ2-6, with D possibly matching TRBD2 (6 bases). V lost 4 bases and J 0 bases, leaving 13 bases between the germline ends. The CDR3 is 16 residues long. Per germline, CDR1 GTSNPN and CDR2 SVGIG (reference sequence). The CDR3 nucleotides are TGTGCCTGGAACACTCCGGAGGGCTCTGGGGCCAACGTCCTGACTTTC. It translates to CAWNTPEGSGANVLTF.

Turning to this clone: The sample contains more than one DNA sequence encoding this CDR3. The chain couples TRBV30 to TRBJ1-6; D not resolved. Between the trimmed V and J ends, which lost 0 bases and 6 bases, there was a span of 6 bases. The CDR3 covers 13 residues. The V gene's germline CDR1 is GTSNPN and CDR2 SVGIG (reference sequence). The CDR3 nucleotides are TGTGCCTGGAGTGTACGGAGTAATTCACCCCTCCACTTT. Translating gives CAWSVRSNSPLHF.

The rearrangement joins TRBV6-5 to TRBJ2-5; a possible D gene is TRBD2 (6 bases). Germline CDR1 reads MNHEY; CDR2 reads SVGAGI. Trimming removed 0 bases at V and 4 bases at J, with 12 bases between. The CDR3 consists of 15 residues. CDR3 residues: CASSYSGRGGETQYF. The DNA for the CDR3 is TGTGCCAGCAGTTACTCGGGGCGGGGAGGAGAGACCCAGTACTTC.

This clone has only a few counts. This sequence joins TRBV6-4 and TRBJ2-2; 7 nucleotides agree with TRBD1. Germline V gene data show CDR1 as MRHNA and CDR2 as SNTAGT. This CDR3 region has 14 residues. V gave up 2 bases and J gave up 3 bases; unmatched junction bases: 0. The CDR3 bases are TGTGCCAGCAGTGACACAGGGGACACCGGGGAGCTGTTTTTT. It encodes CASSDTGDTGELFF.

For this clone: Other DNA sequences in this sample translate to the same CDR3. The genes are TRBV6-5 and TRBJ1-1; maybe TRBD1 (5 bases). The germline gives CDR1 MNHEY, CDR2 SVGAGI. CDR3 length: 15 residues. V lost 2 bases to trimming and J lost 3 bases, with 13 bases between them. In DNA form, the CDR3 reads TGTGCCAGCAGTTACGGCGGGGGGTGGGACACTGAAGCTTTCTTT. Amino acid sequence: CASSYGGGWDTEAFF.

For the CDR3, the DNA is TGTGCCAGTAGTACGACGGACAGGGGGCGTTATGGCTACACCTTC. This translates into CASSTTDRGRYGYTF. The chain couples TRBV19 to TRBJ1-2, with TRBD1 identical over 11 bases. CDR1 is LNHDA and CDR2 is SQIVND in the germline V gene (reference sequence). The ends lost 4 bases at V and 5 bases at J; junction bases unmatched: 6. This CDR3 is built from 15 residues.

The CDR3 loop is CSVRQQGTDTQYF. The CDR3 DNA sequence: TGCAGCGTTCGCCAACAGGGGACAGATACGCAGTATTTT. The chain links TRBV29-1 to TRBJ2-3; TRBD1 matches at 7 bases. The CDR3 covers 13 residues. Germline CDR1 is SQVTM and CDR2 is ANQGSEA. The V gene end was trimmed by 5 bases and the J gene end by 3 bases; junction bases not matched to a gene: 5.

The chain uses TRBV29-1 and TRBJ2-6, with unresolved D. The CDR3 loop spans 18 amino acids. Trimming took 2 bases from V and 0 from J, leaving 17 bases between them. Germline V lookup: CDR1 SQVTM, CDR2 ANQGSEA. The CDR3 sequence is CSVEFRRPTSSGANVLTF. The CDR3 nucleotides are TGCAGCGTTGAATTCCGGCGGCCCACATCCTCTGGGGCCAACGTCCTGACTTTC.

The chain uses TRBV28 and TRBJ2-5; the D gene is possibly TRBD1 (5 bases). Looked up from germline, CDR1 is MDHEN and CDR2 is SYDVKM. The CDR3 length is 12 residues. V was clipped by 7 bases and J by 4 bases, with 10 bases between them. CDR3 loop: CASKQGRETQYF. For the CDR3, the DNA is TGTGCCAGCAAGCAGGGCCGAGAGACCCAGTACTTC. Using reference TRBV28 and TRBJ2-5 for the parts outside the CDR3, the full variable domain is DVKVTQSSRYLVKRTGEKVFLECVQDMDHENMFWYRQDPGLGLRLIYFSYDVKMKEKGDIPEGYSVSREKKERFSLILESASTNQTSMYLCASKQGRETQYFGPGTRLLVL.

The V gene is TRBV19, the J gene TRBJ1-5, with TRBD1 as a possible D gene (6 bases). There are 16 residues in the CDR3. Germline V lookup: CDR1 LNHDA, CDR2 SQIVND (reference sequence). Trimming shortened V by 5 bases and J by 11 bases, and 25 bases separated the two germline ends. The CDR3, as DNA: TGTGCCAGTAGTCCCCTAGGGGGTGCCTCAAGAACGGCCCAGCATTTT. Amino acid sequence: CASSPLGGASRTAQHF. The variable domain in full, completed from reference TRBV19 and TRBJ1-5, reads DGGITQSPKYLFRKEGQNVTLSCEQNLNHDAMYWYRQDPGQGLRLIYYSQIVNDFQKGDIAEGYSVSREKKESFPLTVTSAQKNPTAFYLCASSPLGGASRTAQHFGDGTRLSIL.